The 10 T cell receptor beta chains listed next were all sequenced from one sample in a study of Ad26.COV2.S vaccination and SARS-CoV-2 variants. As for treatment: 15 to 20 received Ad26.COV2.S at low or high dose, single or two shots; about 5 received placebo; per-sample allocation not given. Day 63 after the first injection of vaccine or placebo was the sampling time. Produced via immunoSEQ multiplex PCR; TCRdb's table is partial and in-frame only. The sample carries 250,000 or so clones, around 88% recorded once. The sample consisted of peripheral blood, taken in a trial of Ad26.COV2.S vaccine versus placebo. These receptors originate from a person between 18 and 65 years old who received the Ad26.COV2.S COVID-19 vaccine or a placebo.

The chain has TRBV4-3 and TRBJ2-7; 8 nucleotides align to TRBD2. In germline, CDR1 is LGHNA, CDR2 YSLEER. The CDR3 loop spans 14 amino acids. Unmatched junction bases numbered 6, after V lost 4 bases and J lost 4 bases. DNA of the CDR3: TGCGCCAGCAGCCGCGAGCGGGGGCCGTACGAGCAGTACTTC. Its translation is CASSRERGPYEQYF.

The J gene is TRBJ2-7, the V gene TRBV24-1, with D perhaps TRBD1 or TRBD2 (5 bases each). Trimming stripped 4 bases from V and 6 bases from J, with 12 bases between. Germline V gene data show CDR1 as KGHDR and CDR2 as SFDVKD. The CDR3 is 13 residues long. The CDR3 nucleotides read TGTGCCACCAGTGAGTCCGGGACGTCCGAGCAGTACTTC. Its translation: CATSESGTSEQYF.

This chain links TRBV4-1 with TRBJ2-1, with TRBD1 identical over 7 bases. The CDR3 has 15 residues. V lost 4 bases to trimming and J lost 3 bases; unmatched junction nucleotides: 6. Germline V gene sequence: CDR1 MGHRA, CDR2 YSYEKL. The CDR3: CASSRAGTDYNEQFF. The CDR3 DNA sequence: TGCGCCAGCAGCCGAGCCGGGACAGACTACAATGAGCAGTTCTTC.

The chain carries TRBV7-9 and TRBJ2-2; TRBD2 aligns across 9 bases. The CDR3 is 18 residues long. J lost 3 bases, V lost 0 bases, and 8 bases had no gene match. Germline CDR1 SEHNR, CDR2 FQNEAQ (reference sequence). CDR3 nucleotide sequence: TGTGCCAGCAGCTTAGCGAGGCTAGCGGGACCCGACACCGGGGAGCTGTTTTTT. Translation: CASSLARLAGPDTGELFF.

The chain is built from TRBV5-1 and TRBJ2-7; TRBD1 might be the D (6 bases). This CDR3 region has 17 residues. V was trimmed by 2 bases and J by 3 bases, leaving 21 bases between them. Germline V gene lookup returns CDR1 SGHRS and CDR2 YFSETQ. The CDR3 sequence is CASSFLPAPGQLYEQYF. The CDR3 bases are TGCGCCAGCAGCTTCCTACCTGCCCCGGGACAACTCTACGAGCAGTACTTC.

The gene calls are TRBV29-1 and TRBJ2-1, with TRBD2 matching over 7 bases. V shed 2 bases, J shed 8 bases, and the junction held 9 bases outside the gene matches. The germline V gene has CDR1 SQVTM and CDR2 ANQGSEA. CDR3 length: 14 amino acids. CDR3 loop: CSVEPPQRGDEQFF. CDR3 sequence (DNA): TGCAGCGTTGAACCCCCCCAGCGGGGCGATGAGCAGTTCTTC.

V usage is TRBV7-2 and J usage is TRBJ2-2; TRBD2 matches at 8 bases. The V gene's germline CDR1 is SGHTA and CDR2 FQGNSA. Unmatched junction bases numbered 7, after V lost 6 bases and J lost 7 bases. CDR3 length equals 14 residues. CDR3 sequence (DNA): TGTGCCAGCAGAACCCCGGGGGGGCACGGGGAGCTGTTTTTT. Translating gives CASRTPGGHGELFF.

This chain connects TRBV29-1 to TRBJ2-1; 10 nucleotides line up with TRBD2. V was clipped by 6 bases and J by 0 bases; unmatched bases: 11. The CDR3 runs to 17 residues. The germline V gene encodes CDR1 SQVTM and CDR2 ANQGSEA. CDR3 sequence (DNA): TGCAGCGTGGGGGTGCTAGCGGGAGAACTCTCCTACAATGAGCAGTTCTTC. This gives the protein CSVGVLAGELSYNEQFF.

V and J are TRBV4-2 and TRBJ1-3, with D possibly being TRBD1 (6 bases). This CDR3 has 16 residues. Per germline, CDR1 LGHNA and CDR2 YNFKEQ. The V and J ends lost 0 bases and 2 bases respectively, with 11 bases between them. The CDR3 is CASSQESRDTGNTIYF. The CDR3 DNA sequence: TGTGCCAGCAGCCAAGAATCCCGGGACACTGGAAACACCATATATTTT.

The V gene is TRBV7-2, the J gene TRBJ2-3; D is perhaps TRBD1 or TRBD2 (5 bases each). This CDR3 is 16 amino acids long. CDR1 SGHTA and CDR2 FQGNSA come from the germline V gene. V gave up 3 bases and J gave up 3 bases, with 16 bases separating them. CDR3 sequence (DNA): TGTGCCAGCAGCTTTATTGGGGTAGGGGAGACAGATACGCAGTATTTT. As protein: CASSFIGVGETDTQYF.